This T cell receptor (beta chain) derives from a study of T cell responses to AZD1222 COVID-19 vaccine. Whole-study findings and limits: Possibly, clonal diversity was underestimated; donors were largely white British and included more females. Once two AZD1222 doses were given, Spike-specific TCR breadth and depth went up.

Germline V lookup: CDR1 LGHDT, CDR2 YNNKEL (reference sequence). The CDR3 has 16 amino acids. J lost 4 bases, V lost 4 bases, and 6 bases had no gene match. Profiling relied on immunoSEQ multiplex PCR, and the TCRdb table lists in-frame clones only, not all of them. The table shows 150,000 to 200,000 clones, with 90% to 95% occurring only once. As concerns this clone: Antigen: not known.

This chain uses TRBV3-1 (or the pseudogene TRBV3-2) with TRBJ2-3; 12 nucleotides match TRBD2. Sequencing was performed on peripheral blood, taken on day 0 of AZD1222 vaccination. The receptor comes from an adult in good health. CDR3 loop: CASSPGASGRADTQYF. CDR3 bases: TGTGCCAGCAGCCCAGGGGCTAGCGGGAGGGCAGATACGCAGTATTTT.